A single sample is the source of the 4 T cell receptor beta chains below, sequenced in a study of shared clonotypes between healthy human individuals. Clones were sequenced by immunoSEQ multiplex PCR, and TCRdb holds only the in-frame ones, with some missing. The data contain 2 million to 2.5 million clones, nearly 97% of them singletons. The sequenced material came from naive CD4+ T cells sorted from blood. The subset is: CD45RA+ positively selected. The source of these receptors is a man younger than 30 in good health.

The V and J genes are TRBV27 and TRBJ1-2; the D is unclear. This CDR3 has 14 residues. Germline V gives CDR1 MNHEY, CDR2 SMNVEV (reference sequence). Deletions cut 3 bases from V and 7 bases from J, with 15 bases between. The CDR3 DNA follows: TGTGCCAGCAGTTTGTCCGGGGATAGGAGTGGCTACACCTTC. Translating it yields CASSLSGDRSGYTF.

In the case of this clone: The same CDR3 can be traced to other DNA sequences in this sample. The gene calls are TRBV5-1 and TRBJ2-3, with D possibly matching TRBD2 (5 bases). The germline CDR1 and CDR2 sequences are SGHRS and YFSETQ. This CDR3 comprises 14 residues. Trimming removed 2 bases at V and 4 bases at J, with 11 bases between. The CDR3 nucleotides read TGCGCCAGCAGCTTAGGTAGCGAGGCAGATACGCAGTATTTT. This translates into CASSLGSEADTQYF.

This clone was counted a single time. The same CDR3 arises from other DNA sequences in this sample as well. The V gene is TRBV5-1, the J gene TRBJ1-2; D call uncertain. Trimming cost V 4 bases and J 3 bases, with 10 bases left between them. The CDR3 has 13 amino acids. Germline-derived CDR1 and CDR2 are SGHRS and YFSETQ. This CDR3 reads CASSQEGYYGYTF. The DNA for the CDR3 is TGCGCCAGCAGCCAGGAAGGGTACTATGGCTACACCTTC.

The chain joins TRBV6-5 to TRBJ2-3; TRBD2 might be the D (6 bases). Per germline, CDR1 MNHEY and CDR2 SVGAGI. CDR3 length: 13 amino acids. Trimming pared 6 bases from V and 7 bases from J, leaving 14 bases between. The CDR3 loop is CASSLPGSNTQYF. CDR3 coding DNA: TGTGCCAGCAGCTTGCCCGGGAGCAATACGCAGTATTTT.